This T cell receptor beta chain was sequenced during a study of T-cell reconstitution after alpha-beta-depleted transplantation in children. A library of TCRbeta sequences, prepared with unique molecular identifiers, was generated. TCRdb reprocessed the PCR reads with MiXCR, giving one entry per CDR3 protein. The table records 500,000 to 600,000 distinct CDR3 sequences, about 18% of them present only once. The CDR3 contains 16 residues. V lost 5 bases to trimming and J lost 2 bases; unmatched junction nucleotides: 10. The germline V gene has CDR1 SGHVS and CDR2 FQNEAQ. The chain links TRBV7-8 to TRBJ2-3, with TRBD2 matching over 7 bases. This receptor was obtained from a human donor who donated a stem cell graft to a child with acute lymphoblastic leukemia. The material sequenced was PBMCs from the stem cell graft donor, taken from the stem cell graft. The CDR3 DNA follows: TGTGCCAGCAGCCGTTGGGGCGGGAGAGACACAGATACGCAGTATTTT. Its protein is CASSRWGGRDTDTQYF.